This TCR beta chain was profiled in a study of CD8 T cells in Susac syndrome. Random-hexamer reverse transcription was applied to about 0.45 to 1 ug RNA. Via MiXCR, TCRdb re-called the immunoSEQ multiplex PCR reads, giving one row per CDR3 protein. Altogether some 160,000 distinct CDR3 sequences are present, roughly 94% being singletons, with the ten largest covering 0.1% to 0.13%. V was cut by 7 bases and J by 3 bases, with 10 bases left in between. The CDR3 sequence is 11 residues long. Germline lookup yields CDR1 SQVTM and CDR2 ANQGSEA. Patients having Susac syndrome satisfied recently defined diagnostic criteria for definite or probable disease.

The receptor comes from a human donor with Susac syndrome. J is TRBJ2-7 and V is TRBV29-1; perhaps TRBD1 as D (6 bases). Sequenced input: CD4+ T cells from PBMCs. The CDR3, as DNA: TGCAGCGCTAAGGACAGCTACGAGCAGTACTTC. Translating gives CSAKDSYEQYF.